Listed here is a single T cell receptor (beta chain). Antigen: not known. The donors were healthy bone marrow donors. The ends were cut back, 4 bases at V and 9 bases at J, with 14 bases in the middle. This CDR3 has 13 residues. CDR1 is SGHRS and CDR2 is YFSETQ in the germline V gene. These data are taken from a study of cytomegalovirus exposure and HLA in healthy donors. Study conclusions and caveats: The analysis excluded some indistinguishable V segments, including TRBV6-2 and TRBV6-3. Later, an analysis showed that TCR beta chains associated with HLA were more clonally expanded than others that were equally common.

Researchers ran the PCR with 60 Vbeta and 13 Jbeta primers. Some clones are missing from TCRdb's copy, which holds only in-frame ones; the method was immunoSEQ multiplex PCR. The sample holds 90,000 to 150,000 clones, less than 10% seen once. This TCR was recovered from a woman aged 40 to 50 in good health and CMV-seropositive. The V gene is TRBV5-1, the J gene TRBJ2-1; perhaps TRBD2 as D (6 bases). Sequenced material: PBMCs. CDR3 sequence: CASSTSSVGEQFF. CDR3 nucleotide sequence: TGCGCCAGCAGCACTAGCTCGGTCGGTGAGCAGTTCTTC.